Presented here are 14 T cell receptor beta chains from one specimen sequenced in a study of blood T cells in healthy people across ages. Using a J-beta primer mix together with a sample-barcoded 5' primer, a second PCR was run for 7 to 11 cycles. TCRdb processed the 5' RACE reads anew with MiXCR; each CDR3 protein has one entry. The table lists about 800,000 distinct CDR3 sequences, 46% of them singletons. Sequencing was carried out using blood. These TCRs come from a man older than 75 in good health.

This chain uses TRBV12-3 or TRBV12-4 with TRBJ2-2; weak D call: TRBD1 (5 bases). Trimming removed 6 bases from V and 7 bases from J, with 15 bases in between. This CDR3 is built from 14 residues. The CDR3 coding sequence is TGTGCCAGCAGAGTAGGACGCCAGGGCGGGGAGCTGTTTTTT. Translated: CASRVGRQGGELFF.

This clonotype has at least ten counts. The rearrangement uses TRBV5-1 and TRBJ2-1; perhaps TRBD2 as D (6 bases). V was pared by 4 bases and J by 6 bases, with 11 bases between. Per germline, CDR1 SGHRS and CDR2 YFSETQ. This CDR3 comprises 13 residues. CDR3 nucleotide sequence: TGCGCCAGCAGCCGCGGGGTCCGCAATGAGCAGTTCTTC. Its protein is CASSRGVRNEQFF.

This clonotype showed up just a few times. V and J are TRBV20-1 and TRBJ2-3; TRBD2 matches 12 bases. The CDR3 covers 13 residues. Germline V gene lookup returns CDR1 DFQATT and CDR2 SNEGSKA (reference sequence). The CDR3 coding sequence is TGCTCTCTCGGACTAGCGGGACAGGATACGCAGTATTTT. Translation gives CSLGLAGQDTQYF.

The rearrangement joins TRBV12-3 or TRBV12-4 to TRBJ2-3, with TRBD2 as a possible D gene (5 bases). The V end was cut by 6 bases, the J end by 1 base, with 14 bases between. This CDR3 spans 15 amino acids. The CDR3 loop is CASRGERLRTDTQYF. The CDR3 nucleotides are TGTGCCAGCAGGGGAGAGCGGCTACGCACAGATACGCAGTATTTT.

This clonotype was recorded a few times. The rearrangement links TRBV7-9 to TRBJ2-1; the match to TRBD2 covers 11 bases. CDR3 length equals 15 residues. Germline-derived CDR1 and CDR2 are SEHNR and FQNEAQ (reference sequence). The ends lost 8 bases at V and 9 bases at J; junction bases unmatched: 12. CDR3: CASSLLAGGQGEQFF. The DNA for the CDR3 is TGTGCCAGCTCCCTTTTAGCGGGAGGGCAGGGTGAGCAGTTCTTC.

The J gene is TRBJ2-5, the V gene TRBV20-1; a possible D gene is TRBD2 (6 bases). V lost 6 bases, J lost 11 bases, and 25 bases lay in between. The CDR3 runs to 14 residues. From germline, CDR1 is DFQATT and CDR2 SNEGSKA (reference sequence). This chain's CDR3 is CSAGLAGRAYGQYF. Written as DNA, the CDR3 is TGCAGTGCCGGGCTGGCGGGGAGAGCCTACGGGCAGTACTTC.

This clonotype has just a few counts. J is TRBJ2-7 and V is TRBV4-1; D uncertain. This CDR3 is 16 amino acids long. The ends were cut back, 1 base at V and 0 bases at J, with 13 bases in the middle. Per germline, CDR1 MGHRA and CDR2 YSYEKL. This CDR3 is CASSQVVTLRSYEQYF. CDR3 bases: TGCGCCAGCAGCCAAGTGGTAACTCTTCGCTCCTACGAGCAGTACTTC.

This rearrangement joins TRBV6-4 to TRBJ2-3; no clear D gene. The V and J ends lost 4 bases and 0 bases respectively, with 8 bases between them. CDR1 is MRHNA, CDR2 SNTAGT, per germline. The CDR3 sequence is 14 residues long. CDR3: CASSAEASTDTQYF. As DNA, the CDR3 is TGTGCCAGCAGTGCCGAAGCTAGCACAGATACGCAGTATTTT.

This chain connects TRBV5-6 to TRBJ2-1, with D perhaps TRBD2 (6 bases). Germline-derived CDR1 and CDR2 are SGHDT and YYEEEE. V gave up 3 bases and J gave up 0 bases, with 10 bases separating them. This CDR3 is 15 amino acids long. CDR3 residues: CASSSTTSSYNEQFF. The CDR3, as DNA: TGTGCCAGCAGCTCTACGACTAGCTCCTACAATGAGCAGTTCTTC. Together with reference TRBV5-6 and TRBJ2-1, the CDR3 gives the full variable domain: DAGVTQSPTHLIKTRGQQVTLRCSPKSGHDTVSWYQQALGQGPQFIFQYYEEEERQRGNFPDRFSGHQFPNYSSELNVNALLLGDSALYLCASSSTTSSYNEQFFGPGTRLTVL.

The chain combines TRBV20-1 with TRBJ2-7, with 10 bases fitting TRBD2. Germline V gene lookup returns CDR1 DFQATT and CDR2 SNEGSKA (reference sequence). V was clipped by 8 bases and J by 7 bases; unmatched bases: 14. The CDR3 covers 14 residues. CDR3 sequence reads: CSPGARAGGNEQYF. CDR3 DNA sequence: TGCAGTCCCGGCGCTCGAGCGGGAGGGAATGAGCAGTACTTC.

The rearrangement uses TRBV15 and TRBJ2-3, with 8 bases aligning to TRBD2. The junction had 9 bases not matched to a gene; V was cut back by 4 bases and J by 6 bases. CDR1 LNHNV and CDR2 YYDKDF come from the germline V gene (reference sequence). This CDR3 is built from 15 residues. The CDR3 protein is CATSTGGGGADTQYF. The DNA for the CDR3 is TGTGCCACCAGCACCGGGGGGGGAGGAGCTGATACGCAGTATTTT.

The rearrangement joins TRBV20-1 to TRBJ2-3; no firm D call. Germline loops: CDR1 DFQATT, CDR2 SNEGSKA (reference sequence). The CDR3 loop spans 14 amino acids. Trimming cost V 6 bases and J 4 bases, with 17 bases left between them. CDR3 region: CSAVRAPGSDTQYF. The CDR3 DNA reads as TGCAGTGCCGTAAGGGCTCCTGGTTCAGATACGCAGTATTTT.

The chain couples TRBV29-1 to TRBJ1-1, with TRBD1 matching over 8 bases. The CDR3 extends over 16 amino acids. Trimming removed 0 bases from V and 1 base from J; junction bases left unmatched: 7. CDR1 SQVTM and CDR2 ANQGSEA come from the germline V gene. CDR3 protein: CSVEEPWTGQNTEAFF. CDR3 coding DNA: TGCAGCGTTGAAGAACCCTGGACAGGGCAGAACACTGAAGCTTTCTTT.

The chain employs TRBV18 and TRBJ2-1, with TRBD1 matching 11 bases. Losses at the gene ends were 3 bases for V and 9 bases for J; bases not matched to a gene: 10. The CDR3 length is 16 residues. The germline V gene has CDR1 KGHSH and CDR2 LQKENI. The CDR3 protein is CASSPARDRGSGEQFF. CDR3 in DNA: TGTGCCAGCTCACCTGCCCGGGACAGGGGGAGCGGTGAGCAGTTCTTC.